This section outlines one TCR beta chain sequence together with its context. This clonotype was seen only a few times. It has no known antigen specificity. The record has no base qualities; no much larger clone is one base away. Libraries came from RACE. TCRdb records NextSeq 500 as the sequencer. During library preparation, unique molecular identifiers were attached to individual cDNA molecules so that TCRs could be counted quantitatively and reproducibly. From each blood RNA sample, both TCR alpha and TCR beta chains were sequenced. As for the authors' bioinformatics: A median of approximately 96,000 TCRs per sample was observed, with a range of about 20,000 to 750,000. V, J and CDR3 annotation of the TCR reads was performed with the Decombinator software suite. For PS versus PT1 abundance plots, all samples were subsampled to the same number of TCRs (28,000). Expanded TCRs were defined as absent before sensitization and observed at least eight times at the 2-week time point. In TCRdb, the public reads were trimmed at Q25 with fastp and aligned with MiXCR, with productive beta chains retained. When rows share a CDR3 protein, they turn into one entry using the most common DNA and genes. Clone size and V and J calls follow TCRdb, not the original study. For this sample there are approximately 350,000 distinct CDR3 sequences; around 6% appear just once. The top ten constitute about 5% of the sample.

These data are taken from a study of human T cells and chemical hapten exposure (dated by TCRdb to the early 2020s). About the study as a whole: For sensitization, 2% DPC in acetone was applied to a roughly 2 cm by roughly 2 cm area of upper inner arm skin. Throughout the study period of roughly five months, patients also received therapeutic DPC doses to the scalp every week. Patch tests used Finn chambers with 0.01% DPC on the upper back, scored after 6 days by International Contact Dermatitis Research Group standards. Most of the patients in the cohort were female, and the cohort covered alopecia areata with under or over 50% scalp involvement, alopecia totalis and alopecia universalis. The libraries were sequenced as a pool, and the TCR yield per sample differed mostly because of small variations in library volumes within the pool. In alopecia patients, the study followed how the peripheral blood TCR repertoire changed in vivo over primary and secondary sensitization to diphenylcyclopropenone (DPC), a hapten. Blood samples were taken from patients before sensitization (week 0) and at 2, 6 and about 24 weeks after DPC sensitization. Blood for TCR sequencing was provided by twenty-nine alopecia patients at one to four time points (pre-sensitization, 2, 6 and 24 weeks).

Results and caveats for the whole study, not just this receptor: After repeated subsampling, changes were observed in the strength of the expansion versus patch-test correlation and in the threshold at which the correlation became significant. The number of PT1 expanded TCRs positively correlated with patch test score, significant at thresholds 8, 16 and 32 but not 4. Significantly more large CDR3 similarity clusters were formed by expanded TCRs than by pre-sensitization or healthy control sets, consistent with antigen-driven responses. Because every patient had alopecia, a presumed autoimmune disease, the patients' immune response might differ from that of healthy individuals. DPC sensitization did not change how many TCRs were above 1 in 1000 frequency, and no evidence was found of alterations in global repertoire structure.

The germline V gene gives CDR1 as ENHRY and CDR2 as SYGVKD. V drops 0 bases and J drops 7 bases, leaving 13 bases in between. Reading from cysteine to phenylalanine, the CDR3 counts 16 amino acids. CDR3 DNA is the only sequence kept; it has 48 bases, read in frame from the first base. In light of the paper, this sample's time point label describes: patch test 2, 6 weeks after DPC sensitization. What the treatment or condition label conveys for this sample: therapeutic diphenylcyclopropenone sensitization with weekly scalp DPC. Blood at each patch-test visit was drawn before the patch test was applied. To be eligible, patients had to be aged 18 to 70, diagnosed with alopecia and judged suitable for DPC therapy, while pregnant patients were excluded. Total RNA was isolated from unfractionated whole blood collected in Tempus Blood RNA tubes.

The source of this sequence is a woman aged 18-35 years with alopecia areata. Some clones in this sample may be carry-over from other donors' samples. Recombination joined TRBV10-3 with TRBJ1-6, with TRBD1 as a weak D call on 6 bases. Sequenced here: whole blood, sampled in connection with sensitization to the hapten diphenylcyclopropenone (DPC). The CDR3 region has the sequence CAISESGGRRNSPLHF. Here is the DNA: TGTGCCATCAGTGAGTCTGGGGGGCGTAGGAATTCACCCCTCCACTTT.